One and the same sample provided the 31 T cell receptor beta chains below, sequenced in a study of OX40 agonist ivuxolimab in advanced cancers. Using immunoSEQ multiplex PCR, the repertoire was profiled, and TCRdb retains in-frame clones only, with some absent. The table has about 99,000 clones, 95% to 96% seen once. The sequenced sample was CD4+ or CD8+ T cells sorted from blood, obtained in a trial of the OX40 agonist ivuxolimab. The receptor set was obtained from an adult with an advanced solid tumor such as melanoma, head and neck, liver or kidney cancer.

This clone was detected only a few times. The chain couples TRBV30 to TRBJ1-5; D gene unclear. This CDR3 is built from 14 residues. The germline V gene encodes CDR1 GTSNPN and CDR2 SVGIG (reference sequence). Trimming removed 1 base at V and 2 bases at J, with 9 bases between. CDR3 DNA sequence: TGTGCCTGGAGTGGGAGAGGAGGCAATCAGCCCCAGCATTTT. Translation gives CAWSGRGGNQPQHF.

V is TRBV7-2 and J is TRBJ2-7; 12 bases align to TRBD2. The germline V gene has CDR1 SGHTA and CDR2 FQGNSA. The V and J ends lost 5 bases and 2 bases, in that order; junction bases with no gene match: 7. CDR3 length: 16 amino acids. The CDR3 DNA follows: TGTGCCAGCAGCCCCCTAGCGGGAGGGTACCCCTACGAGCAGTACTTC. Translating gives CASSPLAGGYPYEQYF.

The chain has TRBV27 and TRBJ2-7; 9 bases agree with TRBD1. CDR3 length equals 14 residues. Trimming took 2 bases from V and 5 from J; bases not matched to a gene: 4. CDR1 is MNHEY, CDR2 SMNVEV, per germline (reference sequence). Here the CDR3 DNA reads TGTGCCAGCAGTTTACGGACAGGGGACCACGAGCAGTACTTC. Its protein is CASSLRTGDHEQYF.

The rearrangement links TRBV7-9 to TRBJ2-7; TRBD1 might be the D (6 bases). The germline V gene has CDR1 SEHNR and CDR2 FQNEAQ (reference sequence). Trimming removed 5 bases at V and 9 bases at J, with 17 bases between. The CDR3 consists of 13 residues. The CDR3 loop reads CASSTPRQDGQYF. CDR3 nucleotides: TGTGCCAGCAGCACGCCACGACAGGACGGGCAGTACTTC.

The CDR3: CASRSSGASTDTQYF. CDR3 sequence (DNA): TGTGCCAGCAGATCCAGCGGGGCTAGCACAGATACGCAGTATTTT. V is TRBV7-1 and J is TRBJ2-3, with 7 bases identical to TRBD2. TRBV7-1 is reported as an ORF; its role is uncertain. Unmatched junction bases numbered 6, after V lost 6 bases and J lost 0 bases. This CDR3 region has 15 residues.

The V call is TRBV7-2, the J call TRBJ1-2; no firm D call. In germline, CDR1 is SGHTA, CDR2 FQGNSA. The V and J ends lost 1 base and 8 bases respectively, with 20 bases between them. This CDR3 contains 16 residues. The CDR3 loop reads CASSLVLDPISGGYTF. CDR3 bases: TGTGCCAGCAGCTTAGTCCTGGACCCGATCTCTGGGGGCTACACCTTC.

This clone has only one observation. The chain employs TRBV14 and TRBJ2-2, with 11 bases that match TRBD2. The CDR3 loop spans 16 amino acids. CDR1 and CDR2 from the germline V gene are SGHDN and FVKESK. The J segment lost 5 bases and the V segment lost 5 bases, leaving 7 bases of the junction unmatched. CDR3 amino acids: CASSLRLAGITGELFF. CDR3 nucleotide sequence: TGTGCCAGCAGCTTGCGACTAGCGGGGATTACCGGGGAGCTGTTTTTT.

The chain has TRBV19 and TRBJ2-7; TRBD1 might be the D (7 bases). The CDR3 spans 15 residues. Germline V gene sequence: CDR1 LNHDA, CDR2 SQIVND (reference sequence). V was trimmed by 1 base and J by 2 bases, leaving 12 bases between them. CDR3 amino acids: CASSIARDSTYEQYF. The CDR3 DNA reads TGTGCCAGTAGTATAGCGCGGGACAGCACCTACGAGCAGTACTTC.

V usage is TRBV27 and J usage is TRBJ2-1; 9 bases map to TRBD2. V shed 6 bases, J shed 10 bases, and the junction held 4 bases outside the gene matches. The germline V gene has CDR1 MNHEY and CDR2 SMNVEV (reference sequence). The CDR3 has 12 residues. CDR3 sequence reads: CASSSTSGEQFF. DNA of the CDR3: TGTGCCAGCAGCAGTACTAGCGGGGAGCAGTTCTTC.

The rearrangement uses TRBV9 and TRBJ1-1, with TRBD1 matching over 8 bases. Germline CDR1 and CDR2: SGDLS and YYNGEE. J lost 5 bases, V lost 0 bases, and 0 bases had no gene match. This CDR3 has 13 amino acids. CDR3 DNA: TGTGCCAGCAGCGTAGACAGGGGGACTGAAGCTTTCTTT. As protein: CASSVDRGTEAFF.

This clone showed up just once. The chain combines TRBV6-5 with TRBJ1-2; the D gene is possibly TRBD1 (5 bases). Between the trimmed V and J ends, which lost 5 bases and 4 bases, there was a span of 17 bases. The CDR3 sequence is 15 residues long. CDR1 is MNHEY and CDR2 is SVGAGI in the germline V gene. Here the CDR3 DNA reads TGTGCCAGCAGTCTCGAACCAGACAGCACCTATGGCTACACCTTC. The encoded protein is CASSLEPDSTYGYTF.

V gene TRBV7-2 combines with J gene TRBJ2-7; D is possibly TRBD1 (6 bases). Trimming left V 3 bases short and J 0 bases short, with 12 bases between. Germline assignment: CDR1 SGHTA and CDR2 FQGNSA. The CDR3 is 15 residues long. The CDR3 DNA reads as TGTGCCAGCAGCTTTTATACAGGGTCCTCCTACGAGCAGTACTTC. This gives the protein CASSFYTGSSYEQYF.

This chain joins TRBV4-1 and TRBJ2-6; D gene ambiguous. V lost 4 bases to trimming and J lost 0 bases, with 1 base between them. Per the germline V gene, CDR1 is MGHRA and CDR2 is YSYEKL. This CDR3 is 13 amino acids long. The CDR3 protein is CASSLSGANVLTF. CDR3 nucleotide sequence: TGCGCCAGCAGCCTCTCTGGGGCCAACGTCCTGACTTTC.

The rearrangement links TRBV9 to TRBJ2-6, with TRBD1 as a possible D gene (6 bases). V lost 3 bases to trimming and J lost 1 base, with 20 bases between them. Per the germline V gene, CDR1 is SGDLS and CDR2 is YYNGEE. The CDR3 loop spans 19 amino acids. The CDR3 region has the DNA TGTGCCAGCAGCGCGTACGCAGGGGCCTCATTGTCTGGGGCCAACGTCCTGACTTTC. Protein sequence: CASSAYAGASLSGANVLTF.

This clone is a singleton in its sample. The chain has TRBV6-4 and TRBJ1-2, with 10 positions matching TRBD1. CDR3 length: 14 residues. The V gene's germline CDR1 is MRHNA and CDR2 SNTAGT. Trimming removed 7 bases from V and 4 bases from J; junction bases left unmatched: 6. This CDR3 is CASIQGQGPYGYTF. The CDR3 region has the DNA TGTGCCAGCATCCAGGGACAGGGGCCCTATGGCTACACCTTC.

The J gene is TRBJ2-7, the V gene TRBV19; D unresolved. CDR3 size: 15 residues. Between the trimmed V and J ends, which lost 3 bases and 2 bases, there was a span of 14 bases. Germline loops: CDR1 LNHDA, CDR2 SQIVND (reference sequence). The CDR3 DNA reads TGTGCCAGTAGTATCTACTCGGACCGCACCTACGAGCAGTACTTC. Translated, it gives CASSIYSDRTYEQYF.

The rearrangement joins TRBV21-1 to TRBJ2-7; TRBD2 is taken as the D call from the table, unchecked against the DNA. TRBV21-1 is annotated as a pseudogene. This CDR3 spans 13 amino acids. CDR3 nucleotides: TGTGCCAGCAGCAAGGTATGGCGGAACGAGCAGTACTTC. This translates into CASSKVWRNEQYF.

J is TRBJ2-7 and V is TRBV4-1, with D hard to call. Between the trimmed V and J ends, which lost 0 bases and 2 bases, there was a span of 14 bases. This CDR3 is built from 16 residues. Germline values: CDR1 MGHRA, CDR2 YSYEKL. The CDR3 here is CASSQDHGSLPYEQYF. The CDR3 DNA is TGCGCCAGCAGCCAAGATCACGGGTCCTTGCCCTACGAGCAGTACTTC.

The chain links TRBV4-2 to TRBJ2-7, with D tentatively TRBD2 (5 bases). Germline CDR1 is LGHNA and CDR2 is YNFKEQ. The CDR3 extends over 14 amino acids. The V end was cut by 4 bases, the J end by 3 bases, with 13 bases between. CDR3 sequence (DNA): TGTGCCAGCAGCCCTACGAGTCGGGGCTACGAGCAGTACTTC. Encoded protein: CASSPTSRGYEQYF.

The chain uses TRBV19 and TRBJ1-1, with no clear D. V was clipped by 7 bases and J by 0 bases, with 9 bases between them. The CDR3 has 13 amino acids. From germline, CDR1 is LNHDA and CDR2 SQIVND (reference sequence). CDR3 sequence reads: CASKSSVNTEAFF. The CDR3 DNA is TGTGCCAGTAAATCTTCGGTGAACACTGAAGCTTTCTTT.

The gene calls are TRBV20-1 and TRBJ2-5, with D possibly being TRBD2 (5 bases). The CDR3 extends over 11 amino acids. V lost 5 bases to trimming and J lost 7 bases, with 11 bases between them. Per germline, CDR1 DFQATT and CDR2 SNEGSKA (reference sequence). CDR3 nucleotide sequence: TGCAGTGCTCTCAACGCGGGGACCCAGTACTTC. Translated: CSALNAGTQYF.

The chain has TRBV6-1 and TRBJ1-2; D is uncertain. The CDR3 is made up of 16 amino acids. V lost 3 bases and J lost 2, with 16 bases in between. CDR1 MNHNS and CDR2 SASEGT come from the germline V gene. CDR3 residues: CASSDYSGLGNYGYTF. The DNA for the CDR3 is TGTGCCAGCAGTGATTACAGTGGCCTAGGAAACTATGGCTACACCTTC.

The rearrangement links TRBV10-3 to TRBJ1-4; D perhaps matches TRBD1 (6 bases). The CDR3 has 15 residues. Trimming pared 3 bases from V and 5 bases from J, leaving 13 bases between. Germline CDR1 is ENHRY and CDR2 is SYGVKD. The DNA for the CDR3 is TGTGCCATCAGTGAAGGGGGTCTCGGGAATGAAAAACTGTTTTTT. Amino acid sequence: CAISEGGLGNEKLFF.

The V and J genes are TRBV4-2 and TRBJ1-1; 8 nucleotides align to TRBD1. The V segment lost 6 bases and the J segment 1 base; nucleotides outside the gene matches: 4. The CDR3 is 14 amino acids. Per germline, CDR1 LGHNA and CDR2 YNFKEQ. CDR3 coding DNA: TGTGCCAGCAGGCTGACAGGGGCGAACACTGAAGCTTTCTTT. This gives the protein CASRLTGANTEAFF.

This chain joins TRBV30 and TRBJ2-5, with D unresolved. CDR3 size: 13 residues. Germline-derived CDR1 and CDR2 are GTSNPN and SVGIG (reference sequence). The V and J ends lost 0 bases and 3 bases respectively, with 8 bases between them. The CDR3 DNA is TGTGCCTGGAGTGTAGATGGGGAAGAGACCCAGTACTTC. It encodes CAWSVDGEETQYF.

The chain has TRBV15 and TRBJ1-2, with D maybe TRBD1 (6 bases). The ends were cut back, 0 bases at V and 4 bases at J, with 12 bases in the middle. In germline, CDR1 is LNHNV, CDR2 YYDKDF (reference sequence). The CDR3 extends over 15 amino acids. The CDR3 nucleotides are TGTGCCACCAGCAGAGATGGTGGCAGGGGCTATGGCTACACCTTC. Translation: CATSRDGGRGYGYTF.

The V call is TRBV5-4, the J call TRBJ2-3; D remains unclear. Germline CDR1 reads SGHNT; CDR2 reads YYREEE (reference sequence). The CDR3 loop spans 14 amino acids. Trimming shortened V by 1 base and J by 6 bases, and 12 bases separated the two germline ends. The CDR3 DNA reads TGTGCCAGCAGCTTGTGGTTCGAGAGCGATACGCAGTATTTT. This codes for CASSLWFESDTQYF.

This sequence joins TRBV19 and TRBJ2-1; D unresolved. The ends were cut back, 5 bases at V and 8 bases at J, with 4 bases in the middle. The CDR3 runs 10 residues. CDR1 LNHDA and CDR2 SQIVND come from the germline V gene (reference sequence). The CDR3 is CASSGHEQFF. The CDR3 coding sequence is TGTGCCAGTAGTGGCCATGAGCAGTTCTTC.

This chain uses TRBV6-5 with TRBJ2-1; 10 bases agree with TRBD2. The ends lost 5 bases at V and 6 bases at J; junction bases unmatched: 1. The germline CDR1 and CDR2 sequences are MNHEY and SVGAGI. The CDR3 runs 13 residues. The CDR3 DNA reads as TGTGCCAGCAGTGGGACTAGCGTCAATGAGCAGTTCTTC. It is translated as CASSGTSVNEQFF.

The V and J genes are TRBV7-7 and TRBJ2-3, with D unclear. Looked up from germline, CDR1 is SSHAT and CDR2 is FNYEAQ (reference sequence). The CDR3 has 13 residues. V was trimmed by 1 base and J by 1 base, leaving 3 bases between them. CDR3: CASSLEGTDTQYF. In DNA form, the CDR3 reads TGTGCCAGCAGCTTAGAGGGCACAGATACGCAGTATTTT.

CDR3 loop: CASSWLQVGYEQYF. The DNA for the CDR3 is TGTGCCAGCAGCTGGCTACAGGTTGGCTACGAGCAGTACTTC. The chain employs TRBV5-6 and TRBJ2-7; a possible D gene is TRBD1 (5 bases). Germline V CDR1 and CDR2: SGHDT, YYEEEE. This CDR3 is built from 14 residues. The V end was cut by 3 bases, the J end by 3 bases, with 13 bases between. The whole variable domain, filled in from reference TRBV5-6 and TRBJ2-7, reads DAGVTQSPTHLIKTRGQQVTLRCSPKSGHDTVSWYQQALGQGPQFIFQYYEEEERQRGNFPDRFSGHQFPNYSSELNVNALLLGDSALYLCASSWLQVGYEQYFGPGTRLTVT.